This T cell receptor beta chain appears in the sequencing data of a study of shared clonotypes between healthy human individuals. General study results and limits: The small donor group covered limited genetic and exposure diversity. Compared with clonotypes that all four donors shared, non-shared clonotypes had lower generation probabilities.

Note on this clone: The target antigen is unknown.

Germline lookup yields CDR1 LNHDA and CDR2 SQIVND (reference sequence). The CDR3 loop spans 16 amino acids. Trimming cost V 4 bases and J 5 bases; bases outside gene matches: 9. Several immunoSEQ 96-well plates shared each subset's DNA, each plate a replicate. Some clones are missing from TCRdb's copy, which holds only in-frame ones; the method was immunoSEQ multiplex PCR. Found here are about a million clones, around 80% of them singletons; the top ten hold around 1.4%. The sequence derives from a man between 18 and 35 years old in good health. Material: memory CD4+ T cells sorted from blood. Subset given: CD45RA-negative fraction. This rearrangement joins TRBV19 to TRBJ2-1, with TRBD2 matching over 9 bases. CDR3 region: CASSTGTSIAHNEQFF. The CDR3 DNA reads TGTGCCAGTAGTACCGGGACTAGCATTGCCCACAATGAGCAGTTCTTC.